This TCR beta chain originates from a study of cytomegalovirus exposure and HLA in healthy donors (dated by TCRdb to about 2017). Some background on the complete study: A later analysis indicated that the 120 validation repertoires were generated on the platform also employed for the 700 or so repertoires of the first cohort. The study aimed to test whether cataloging public T cell receptors could reveal signatures of past pathogen exposure. A separate validation cohort of about 110 different subjects was used in addition to the roughly 670-subject first cohort. To predict cytomegalovirus infection status, the study brought together high-throughput TCR immunosequencing, statistical association of individual TCRs with disease status, and machine learning. The paper as a whole reports these results and caveats: According to the authors, the approach could potentially be generalized to other disease states and immunological phenotypes. In vitro tests confirmed that a few of the cytomegalovirus-associated TCR beta chains recognize cytomegalovirus antigens. A total of 150 or so TCR beta chains were listed by the study as associated with cytomegalovirus. Most TCR sequences were observed very rarely across donors, whereas some public TCRs were present in many individuals. All 120 or so repertoires were used to score co-occurrence in the validation cohort in a later analysis, because that analysis had no HLA typing for the cohort. Subsequent analysis determined that TCRs grouped into clusters in the first cohort also showed a tendency toward co-occurrence across the roughly 110 validation repertoires, and approximately 93% of cluster scores exceeded 0. The classifier was reported to diagnose cytomegalovirus status with high specificity and sensitivity in both the original cohort and the validation cohort.

Donors formed part of the validation cohort, which comprised about 130 subjects and was distinct from the first cohort of 550 to 850 subjects. As for this clone: Its antigen remains unidentified. Base qualities are not provided; no much larger clone lies one nucleotide away.

Library generation was performed with the immunoSEQ multiplex PCR assay. In the original analysis: A statistical classification framework was built for diagnosing cytomegalovirus status from the catalog of TCR beta chain sequences. This is the immuneACCESS table as TCRdb keeps it, with only in-frame sequences that have V and J called. A part of the clones is gone; compared with another copy, unresolved V genes explain less than half, and the rest is unexplained. V and J calls and clone size come straight from that table; D and trimming were deduced from the DNA. For this sample the table gives fewer than 90,000 clones, of which approximately 95% were detected only once. The top ten clones comprise about 3.3% of the sample. The germline V gene (reference sequence) specifies SEHNR as CDR1 and FQNEAQ as CDR2. The junction shows trimming of 0 bases on V and 2 bases on J, plus 13 bases between the germline ends. The CDR3, from cysteine to phenylalanine, totals 16 residues. The kept DNA is CDR3 alone, 48 bases in frame from the first base.

The clonotype was recovered from a woman between 18 and 29 years old in good health and CMV-seropositive. The chain is assembled from TRBV7-9 and TRBJ1-2; a weak D assignment points to TRBD1 (5 bases agree). Material: PBMCs. The nucleotide sequence is given as TGTGCCAGCAGCTTAGCCACGGGGGTGGGAAACTATGGCTACACCTTC. Translated, it gives CASSLATGVGNYGYTF.